The 18 T cell receptor beta chains below come from one sample, sequenced in a study of cytotoxic CD8 clonotypes in ibrutinib-treated CLL. This table comes from immunoSEQ multiplex PCR, and its TCRdb copy is limited to in-frame clones, with some not included. Of some 200,000 clones listed, over 60% are singletons. Sequences were derived from PBMCs, sampled after 24 months of ibrutinib treatment. Source of these receptors: a human donor with chronic lymphocytic leukemia.

This sequence joins TRBV7-9 and TRBJ2-5; 7 positions agree with TRBD2. The V and J ends lost 2 bases and 3 bases, in that order; junction bases with no gene match: 6. The CDR3 has 15 amino acids. The germline V gene has CDR1 SEHNR and CDR2 FQNEAQ (reference sequence). The DNA for the CDR3 is TGTGCCAGCAGCTTATCGTCTAGCGGAGAAGAGACCCAGTACTTC. This translates into CASSLSSSGEETQYF.

V is TRBV5-4 and J is TRBJ1-5, with a weak D call TRBD1 (5 bases). CDR3 size: 12 residues. V gave up 1 base and J gave up 7 bases, with 6 bases separating them. Germline V lookup: CDR1 SGHNT, CDR2 YYREEE (reference sequence). CDR3: CASSLQGQPQHF. As DNA, the CDR3 is TGTGCCAGCAGCTTGCAGGGCCAGCCCCAGCATTTT.

This clone came up a few times. The rearrangement joins TRBV5-1 to TRBJ2-2, with D hard to call. The CDR3 has 14 amino acids. The germline V and J ends were trimmed by 3 bases and 2 bases, with 8 bases remaining between them. In germline, CDR1 is SGHRS, CDR2 YFSETQ. CDR3 sequence reads: CASSSDPNTGELFF. Written as DNA, the CDR3 is TGCGCCAGCAGCTCGGACCCAAACACCGGGGAGCTGTTTTTT.

The chain is built from TRBV7-3 and TRBJ2-5, with a weak D call TRBD1 (5 bases). The germline CDR1 and CDR2 sequences are SGHTA and FQGTGA. V was pared by 2 bases and J by 4 bases, with 14 bases between. The CDR3 has 15 amino acids. This CDR3 is CASSLGAGLGETQYF. CDR3 DNA sequence: TGTGCCAGCAGCTTAGGGGCCGGGCTAGGAGAGACCCAGTACTTC.

There are a few counts of this clone. The V and J genes are TRBV5-4 and TRBJ2-6; 7 bases are shared with TRBD2. Germline CDR1 and CDR2: SGHNT and YYREEE (reference sequence). CDR3 length equals 16 residues. The ends lost 0 bases at V and 2 bases at J; junction bases unmatched: 2. The CDR3 loop reads CASSLGAGTGANVLTF. The DNA of the CDR3 is TGTGCCAGCAGCTTGGGAGCGGGAACTGGGGCCAACGTCCTGACTTTC.

V and J are TRBV19 and TRBJ2-7; tentatively, D is TRBD1 (5 bases). The V gene lost 3 bases and the J gene lost 2 bases, with 11 bases spanning the gap. The CDR3 runs to 14 residues. Germline assignment: CDR1 LNHDA and CDR2 SQIVND (reference sequence). DNA of the CDR3: TGTGCCAGTAGTATCTCGCGCAGGGCCTACGAGCAGTACTTC. Translated: CASSISRRAYEQYF.

The J gene is TRBJ2-1, the V gene TRBV2; D ambiguous. CDR3 length: 10 residues. V was pared by 5 bases and J by 5 bases, with 1 base between. The V gene's germline CDR1 is SNHLY and CDR2 FYNNEI. The DNA for the CDR3 is TGTGCCAGCAGTAACAATGAGCAGTTCTTC. It codes for CASSNNEQFF. Supplemented by reference TRBV2 and TRBJ2-1, the full variable domain reads EPEVTQTPSHQVTQMGQEVILRCVPISNHLYFYWYRQILGQKVEFLVSFYNNEISEKSEIFDDQFSVERPDGSNFTLKIRSTKLEDSAMYFCASSNNEQFFGPGTRLTVL.

The CDR3 here is CASSAGQPVYNEQFF. The CDR3 coding sequence is TGCGCCAGCAGCGCCGGACAGCCGGTCTACAATGAGCAGTTCTTC. The J gene is TRBJ2-1, the V gene TRBV5-1; possibly TRBD1 for D (6 bases). The ends were cut back, 4 bases at V and 3 bases at J, with 14 bases in the middle. Germline CDR1 and CDR2: SGHRS and YFSETQ. The CDR3 runs to 15 residues.

This clone occurred once. V is TRBV15 and J is TRBJ2-3; TRBD2 aligns across 13 bases. Per germline, CDR1 LNHNV and CDR2 YYDKDF (reference sequence). Trimming took 7 bases from V and 6 from J; bases not matched to a gene: 7. CDR3 length equals 15 residues. CDR3 bases: TGTGCCACCAAGTCAGGACTAGCGGGAGCCGATACGCAGTATTTT. Its protein product is CATKSGLAGADTQYF.

The V call is TRBV19, the J call TRBJ1-4, with D perhaps TRBD1 (5 bases). The germline V and J ends were trimmed by 5 bases and 10 bases, with 8 bases remaining between them. Looked up from germline, CDR1 is LNHDA and CDR2 is SQIVND (reference sequence). This CDR3 comprises 11 residues. This chain's CDR3 is CASSWDGKLFF. The CDR3 DNA reads as TGTGCCAGTAGTTGGGACGGAAAACTGTTTTTT.

This clone was seen a single time. The rearrangement links TRBV5-4 to TRBJ2-1, with TRBD1 matching over 10 bases. Germline CDR1 and CDR2: SGHNT and YYREEE (reference sequence). V gave up 4 bases and J gave up 11 bases; unmatched junction bases: 9. CDR3 length: 14 amino acids. The CDR3 DNA reads TGTGCCAGCAGCCCCGGACAGGGGGGAGGGAAGCAGTTCTTC. This codes for CASSPGQGGGKQFF.

The CDR3 DNA follows: TGTGCCATCAGTGAGTCGGGCTGGGGAGGGACCCAGTACTTC. As protein: CAISESGWGGTQYF. V usage is TRBV10-3 and J usage is TRBJ2-5; D is possibly TRBD2 (6 bases). This CDR3 is 14 amino acids long. V was shortened by 0 bases and J by 7 bases, with 12 bases between the two germline ends. The germline CDR1 and CDR2 sequences are ENHRY and SYGVKD.

V is TRBV5-1 and J is TRBJ2-3; TRBD2 matches at 7 bases. V shed 0 bases, J shed 3 bases, and the junction held 7 bases outside the gene matches. The CDR3 contains 16 residues. CDR1 SGHRS and CDR2 YFSETQ come from the germline V gene. Here the CDR3 reads CASSLAASGATDTQYF. The CDR3 DNA sequence: TGCGCCAGCAGCTTGGCGGCTAGCGGAGCTACAGATACGCAGTATTTT.

The chain links TRBV7-8 to TRBJ1-1; D might be TRBD1 (5 bases). Trimming shortened V by 5 bases and J by 1 base, and 11 bases separated the two germline ends. Germline CDR1 reads SGHVS; CDR2 reads FQNEAQ. The CDR3 is 14 residues long. CDR3 DNA: TGTGCCAGCAGCGCCCAGACAGAGAACACTGAAGCTTTCTTT. Translated: CASSAQTENTEAFF.

This clone showed up just once. V gene TRBV27 combines with J gene TRBJ2-6; D is undetermined. V was shortened by 0 bases and J by 0 bases, with 3 bases between the two germline ends. The CDR3 length is 15 residues. Germline loops: CDR1 MNHEY, CDR2 SMNVEV (reference sequence). DNA of the CDR3: TGTGCCAGCAGTTTATCCCCCTCTGGGGCCAACGTCCTGACTTTC. Translating it yields CASSLSPSGANVLTF.

On this clone: Additional DNA sequences in this sample encode the identical CDR3. The J gene is TRBJ1-5, the V gene TRBV2, with 8 positions matching TRBD1. The CDR3 length is 12 residues. Losses at the gene ends were 9 bases for V and 7 bases for J; bases not matched to a gene: 5. Germline CDR1 and CDR2: SNHLY and FYNNEI. The CDR3: CASQGAGQPQHF. Written as DNA, the CDR3 is TGTGCCAGTCAGGGGGCGGGGCAGCCCCAGCATTTT. Looking up the rest from reference TRBV2 and TRBJ1-5 gives the full variable domain: EPEVTQTPSHQVTQMGQEVILRCVPISNHLYFYWYRQILGQKVEFLVSFYNNEISEKSEIFDDQFSVERPDGSNFTLKIRSTKLEDSAMYFCASQGAGQPQHFGDGTRLSIL.

The chain carries TRBV6-6 and TRBJ1-3; D ambiguous. The V gene's germline CDR1 is MNHNY and CDR2 SVGAGI (reference sequence). Trimming took 0 bases from V and 8 from J, leaving 14 bases between them. This CDR3 has 15 residues. CDR3 bases: TGTGCCAGCAGTTACTCGATAGCAGTGGTACACACCATATATTTT. Its protein is CASSYSIAVVHTIYF.

The chain joins TRBV7-2 to TRBJ2-1; D is unclear. The CDR3 runs 12 residues. Germline-derived CDR1 and CDR2 are SGHTA and FQGNSA. V was pared by 3 bases and J by 11 bases, with 11 bases between. This chain's CDR3 is CASSFDPVKQFF. CDR3 sequence (DNA): TGTGCCAGCAGCTTTGACCCTGTCAAGCAGTTCTTC.